These 20 T cell receptor beta chains came from one sample sequenced in a study of shared clonotypes between healthy human individuals. Clones were read by immunoSEQ multiplex PCR, and TCRdb kept only the in-frame ones, dropping some. The repertoire holds about 2.2 million clones, with about 94% as singletons. CD45RO-negative cells were positively selected for CCR7, leaving out terminally differentiated effector memory CD45RA+ cells. Sequenced sample: naive CD8+ T cells from PBMCs. Receptor source: a man aged 18-30 years in good health. Some clones in this sample may be carry-over from other donors' samples.

Turning to this clone: Other DNA sequences within the sample encode an identical CDR3. This rearrangement joins TRBV9 to TRBJ2-1, with TRBD2 identical over 10 bases. V gave up 0 bases and J gave up 8 bases; unmatched junction bases: 2. The CDR3 length is 14 residues. Germline V gene lookup returns CDR1 SGDLS and CDR2 YYNGEE. CDR3 sequence reads: CASSVGLAGDEQFF. As DNA, the CDR3 is TGTGCCAGCAGCGTAGGTCTAGCGGGGGATGAGCAGTTCTTC.

The chain uses TRBV30 and TRBJ2-3; no reliable D call. V lost 5 bases and J lost 4, with 1 base in between. This CDR3 comprises 9 residues. The germline gives CDR1 GTSNPN, CDR2 SVGIG (reference sequence). For the CDR3, the DNA is TGTGCCTGGTCAGATACGCAGTATTTT. The encoded protein is CAWSDTQYF.

This sequence joins TRBV7-7 and TRBJ2-5; D is possibly TRBD2 (6 bases). The V gene's germline CDR1 is SSHAT and CDR2 FNYEAQ (reference sequence). The CDR3 is made up of 14 amino acids. V was trimmed by 2 bases and J by 5 bases, leaving 12 bases between them. CDR3 protein: CASSLRRGRETQYF. The CDR3 nucleotides are TGTGCCAGCAGCTTAAGGAGGGGTCGGGAGACCCAGTACTTC.

The V gene is TRBV5-6, the J gene TRBJ1-4; no firm D call. CDR1 SGHDT and CDR2 YYEEEE come from the germline V gene. CDR3 size: 17 residues. Trimming removed 5 bases from V and 0 bases from J, with 17 bases in between. CDR3 DNA: TGTGCCAGCAGTACCCTCGGCAGGATTGCAACTAATGAAAAACTGTTTTTT. Translated: CASSTLGRIATNEKLFF.

Comment on this clone: This specimen includes other DNA sequences encoding the same CDR3. This sequence joins TRBV27 and TRBJ1-1; TRBD1 matches at 8 bases. CDR3 length equals 14 residues. V was pared by 2 bases and J by 4 bases, with 3 bases of the junction left unmatched. Germline assignment: CDR1 MNHEY and CDR2 SMNVEV (reference sequence). CDR3 nucleotide sequence: TGTGCCAGCAGTTTAGACAGGGGTGGCACTGAAGCTTTCTTT. It specifies CASSLDRGGTEAFF.

This clone came up once. The rearrangement uses TRBV5-1 and TRBJ2-1; D might be TRBD1 (6 bases). Trimming removed 1 base at V and 5 bases at J, with 10 bases between. The germline V gene has CDR1 SGHRS and CDR2 YFSETQ. This CDR3 is built from 14 residues. CDR3 in amino acids: CASSLYPGDNEQFF. CDR3 sequence (DNA): TGCGCCAGCAGCTTGTACCCAGGGGACAATGAGCAGTTCTTC.

As concerns this clone: The germline gene is not matched at one end of the junction; a read error may be the cause. The rearrangement links TRBV7-9 to TRBJ2-2, with D perhaps TRBD1 or TRBD2 (5 bases each). Per germline, CDR1 SEHNR and CDR2 FQNEAQ (reference sequence). The CDR3 totals 17 residues. The CDR3 nucleotides are TGTGCCAGCAGCCCCATGGGGTTCGGGGCGAAGACCGGGGAGCTGTTTTTT. Residues: CASSPMGFGAKTGELFF.

The rearrangement uses TRBV4-3 and TRBJ2-5; D tentatively reads TRBD1 or TRBD2 (6 bases each). The DNA end is more similar to TRBJ2-7, so the J call may be wrong. The CDR3 extends over 16 amino acids. Germline lookup yields CDR1 LGHNA and CDR2 YSLEER. The CDR3 here is CASSQGGRDPSYEQYF. Written as DNA, the CDR3 is TGCGCCAGCAGCCAAGGGGGGCGGGACCCCTCCTACGAGCAGTACTTC.

This clone was picked up one time. The genes are TRBV15 and TRBJ2-5, with a possible D match to TRBD1 (6 bases). V was clipped by 5 bases and J by 5 bases, with 18 bases between them. Germline loops: CDR1 LNHNV, CDR2 YYDKDF (reference sequence). This CDR3 is built from 15 residues. CDR3 in DNA: TGTGCCACCAGCGCCAGGACAAATAGGGGGGAGACCCAGTACTTC. Its translation: CATSARTNRGETQYF. Looking up the rest from reference TRBV15 and TRBJ2-5 gives the full variable domain: DAMVIQNPRYQVTQFGKPVTLSCSQTLNHNVMYWYQQKSSQAPKLLFHYYDKDFNNEADTPDNFQSRRPNTSFCFLDIRSPGLGDTAMYLCATSARTNRGETQYFGPGTRLLVL.

This chain links TRBV27 with TRBJ2-7, with 10 bases that match TRBD1. Germline V gene data show CDR1 as MNHEY and CDR2 as SMNVEV (reference sequence). Trimming cost V 8 bases and J 2 bases; bases outside gene matches: 6. The CDR3 contains 14 residues. The DNA for the CDR3 is TGTGCCAGCGGAGGGGGGACAGGGGCCTACGAGCAGTACTTC. Translated: CASGGGTGAYEQYF.

This chain links TRBV4-1 with TRBJ2-1; the match to TRBD2 covers 8 bases. Unmatched junction bases numbered 10, after V lost 0 bases and J lost 9 bases. CDR1 MGHRA and CDR2 YSYEKL come from the germline V gene. This CDR3 region has 16 residues. The CDR3 sequence: CASSQEGRLAGSEQFF. The CDR3 DNA follows: TGCGCCAGCAGCCAAGAAGGTAGGCTAGCGGGTAGTGAGCAGTTCTTC.

The V call is TRBV6-6, the J call TRBJ2-2; unclear D gene. The CDR3 consists of 13 residues. V was cut by 0 bases and J by 3 bases, with 2 bases left in between. CDR1 and CDR2 (germline): MNHNY, SVGAGI (reference sequence). The CDR3 nucleotides are TGTGCCAGCAGTTACTCATACACCGGGGAGCTGTTTTTT. Protein: CASSYSYTGELFF.

The chain has TRBV9 and TRBJ2-7; 9 bases map to TRBD2. J lost 3 bases, V lost 0 bases, and 1 base had no gene match. The CDR3 has 14 residues. Germline V gives CDR1 SGDLS, CDR2 YYNGEE. CDR3 nucleotide sequence: TGTGCCAGCAGCGTAGCTAGCGGGATCTACGAGCAGTACTTC. This sequence encodes CASSVASGIYEQYF.

A note on this clone: At the DNA level, this CDR3 is encoded by other sequences in the same sample as well. The chain links TRBV5-4 to TRBJ2-7, with 10 bases fitting TRBD1. V trimming: 5 bases; J trimming: 1 base; junction bases outside the gene matches: 3. Germline values: CDR1 SGHNT, CDR2 YYREEE (reference sequence). The CDR3 sequence is 14 residues long. This CDR3 is CASSPGQGSYEQYF. As DNA, the CDR3 is TGTGCCAGCAGTCCGGGACAGGGGTCCTACGAGCAGTACTTC.

The chain employs TRBV5-1 and TRBJ2-7; TRBD2 agrees at 11 bases. Trimming took 3 bases from V and 4 from J; bases not matched to a gene: 9. CDR3 size: 16 residues. The germline V gene encodes CDR1 SGHRS and CDR2 YFSETQ. The CDR3 nucleotides are TGCGCCAGCAGCTCGGGACTAGCGGAAACCCGTTACGAGCAGTACTTC. Protein product: CASSSGLAETRYEQYF.

The gene calls are TRBV7-9 and TRBJ2-3, with 8 positions matching TRBD2. J was trimmed by 3 bases and V by 5 bases; bases with no gene match: 10. Germline V gene sequence: CDR1 SEHNR, CDR2 FQNEAQ (reference sequence). The CDR3 is 16 residues long. CDR3: CASSPGGHLRTDTQYF. The CDR3 nucleotides read TGTGCCAGCAGCCCGGGGGGGCACTTGAGGACAGATACGCAGTATTTT.

The rearrangement uses TRBV27 and TRBJ2-7, with 7 bases aligning to TRBD1. The CDR3 runs 13 residues. CDR1 and CDR2 (germline): MNHEY, SMNVEV (reference sequence). V dropped 8 bases and J dropped 2; count of bases not matched to a gene: 6. CDR3 amino acids: CASGRQGTYEQYF. CDR3 nucleotides: TGTGCCAGCGGCCGACAGGGAACCTACGAGCAGTACTTC.

This clone was recorded a few times. The J gene is TRBJ1-5, the V gene TRBV4-2; TRBD1 aligns across 7 bases. The CDR3 contains 15 residues. Unmatched junction bases numbered 4, after V lost 5 bases and J lost 0 bases. CDR1 is LGHNA and CDR2 is YNFKEQ in the germline V gene. This chain's CDR3 is CASSIQGNSNQPQHF. In DNA, the CDR3 is TGTGCCAGCAGCATACAGGGGAATAGCAATCAGCCCCAGCATTTT.

V usage is TRBV5-4 and J usage is TRBJ1-1, with D unresolved. This CDR3 spans 15 amino acids. The V gene lost 7 bases and the J gene lost 1 base, with 17 bases spanning the gap. Looked up from germline, CDR1 is SGHNT and CDR2 is YYREEE (reference sequence). Written as DNA, the CDR3 is TGTGCCAGCCAACCCTCGTTGAGCGGGAACACTGAAGCTTTCTTT. This encodes CASQPSLSGNTEAFF.

The chain recombines TRBV2 with TRBJ2-7, with D perhaps matching TRBD1 or TRBD2 (5 bases each). Deletions cut 11 bases from V and 3 bases from J, with 17 bases between. This CDR3 region has 13 residues. Germline loops: CDR1 SNHLY, CDR2 FYNNEI. The CDR3 nucleotides are TGTGCCGGTCGTGGGGCTAGCAACTACGAGCAGTACTTC. As protein: CAGRGASNYEQYF.